One sample yielded the 3 T cell receptor beta chains listed below, sequenced in a study of beta chain features in type 1 diabetes. Whole-study findings and limits: Type 1 diabetes patients showed a moderate but significant shortening of TCRB CDR3s in all four CD4+ subsets.

Since all of the isolated RNA was reverse transcribed, expressed TCRB transcripts were what got sequenced. Sequenced by immunoSEQ multiplex PCR; TCRdb stores in-frame clones only, minus some. The sample lists some 350,000 clones; 9.5% to 10% were seen once. Their specific antigens are unknown. The sample consisted of central memory CD4+ T cells from blood. The receptor set was obtained from a man aged 25 to 40 with type 1 diabetes.

A note on this clone: Since a much larger clone is just one base distant, this may be a read error. Other DNA sequences in the same sample also yield this CDR3. This sequence joins TRBV7-2 and TRBJ2-5, with TRBD2 matching 8 bases. V shed 5 bases, J shed 5 bases, and the junction held 13 bases outside the gene matches. The CDR3 spans 16 residues. The germline V gene has CDR1 SGHTA and CDR2 FQGNSA. The DNA for the CDR3 is TGTGCCAGCAGCACACGTCGGGGGGGGGAGCATGAGACCCAGTACTTC. Residues: CASSTRRGGEHETQYF. The whole variable domain, filled in from reference TRBV7-2 and TRBJ2-5, reads GAGVSQSPSNKVTEKGKDVELRCDPISGHTALYWYRQSLGQGLEFLIYFQGNSAPDKSGLPSDRFSAERTGGSVSTLTIQRTQQEDSAVYLCASSTRRGGEHETQYFGPGTRLLVL.

The chain uses TRBV19 and TRBJ1-3, with TRBD1 matching over 7 bases. CDR1 is LNHDA, CDR2 SQIVND, per germline (reference sequence). This CDR3 is built from 14 residues. After removal of 6 bases from V and 1 base from J, the junction contained 3 bases not matched to a gene. CDR3 residues: CASRLTGSGNTIYF. CDR3 in DNA: TGTGCCAGTAGGCTGACAGGGTCTGGAAACACCATATATTTT.

Worth noting for this clone: Sequence at one end of the junction differs from germline and may be a read error. The chain has TRBV10-3 and TRBJ2-3, with 7 bases identical to TRBD1. CDR1 and CDR2 from the germline V gene are ENHRY and SYGVKD. The CDR3 length is 15 residues. The CDR3 region has the DNA TGTGCCAGCAGTTACCCACCCACAGGGGCGGATACGCAGTATTTT. Translated: CASSYPPTGADTQYF.